The rows below give T cell receptor beta chains drawn from one sample of a study of T cells after yellow fever vaccination. TCRdb fed the 5' RACE reads into MiXCR, producing one record per CDR3 protein. The sample records 300,000 to 400,000 distinct CDR3 sequences, 6% to 8% being singletons. The input for sequencing was PBMCs, taken 5 days after the yellow fever booster vaccination. The receptor source for this set is a man aged 25 to 40 who received the YFV17D yellow fever vaccine. Each CDR3 is given with its conserved first and last residue. A D gene is named only where the DNA matches it firmly. Size is omitted from some rows. Given values are once, few, many or a class for expanded clones.

TRBJ2-7 many TRBD1 TRBV10-1 TGCGCCAGCAGTGAGGGACAGGGGTACGAGCAGTACTTC CASSEGQGYEQYF
TRBJ2-1 - - TRBV6-4 TGTGCCAGCAGTGACTCACACCTGTCGCCTTACAATGAGCAGTTCTTC CASSDSHLSPYNEQFF
TRBJ1-3 many - TRBV7-8 TGTGCCAGCAGCACCTATAGCTCTGGAAACACCATATATTTT CASSTYSSGNTIYF
TRBJ2-5 few - TRBV29-1 TGCAGCGTAGGACAGACGGATGAGACCCAGTACTTC CSVGQTDETQYF
TRBJ2-2 few - TRBV19 TGTGCCAGTAGTATCGCCCCGGGCATGAACACCGGGGAGCTGTTTTTT CASSIAPGMNTGELFF
TRBJ2-3 - - TRBV12-3/TRBV12-4 TGTGCCAGCAGTTTACAGTCTGGCACAGATACGCAGTATTTT CASSLQSGTDTQYF
TRBJ2-5 - - TRBV9 TGTGCCAGCAGCATAGGGACCACATGGGGCCAGGAGCACCAGTACTTC CASSIGTTWGQEHQYF
TRBJ2-1 few TRBD2 TRBV9 TGTGCCAGCAGCGCAGAGATAGCGGGGGGTTCGGATGAGCAGTTCTTC CASSAEIAGGSDEQFF
TRBJ1-2 few - TRBV5-1 TGCGCCAGCAGCCGGGGTGAGACAGAACACCCTAACACCTTC CASSRGETEHPNTF
TRBJ1-5 - TRBD1 TRBV7-6 TGTGCCAGCAGCGTGGGGACAGCTCAGCCCCAGCATTTT CASSVGTAQPQHF
TRBJ2-2 many TRBD2 TRBV5-4 TGTGCCAGCAGCTTGGGAGACAGGGGGCGAAGACTAGCGGGAGTGAACACCGGGGAGCTGTTTTTT CASSLGDRGRRLAGVNTGELFF
TRBJ2-2 - - TRBV12-3/TRBV12-4 TGTGCCAGCAGGGCTGAAAACACCGGGGAGCTGTTTTTT CASRAENTGELFF
TRBJ1-5 many - TRBV19 TGTGCCAGTAGTATAGCTTCCCTTGGTCCCCAGCATTTT CASSIASLGPQHF
TRBJ2-7 - TRBD1 TRBV9 TGTGCCAGCAGCGCTGGACAGGGGGCTCCCTACGAGCAGTACTTC CASSAGQGAPYEQYF
TRBJ1-6 few TRBD1 TRBV5-1 TGCGCCAGCAGCCACGGGACAGACCCTTCACCCCTCCACTTT CASSHGTDPSPLHF
TRBJ2-1 - TRBD2 TRBV20-1 TGCAGTGCTAGCCCCAGTCAGGGCGGGAGAAGCAATGAGCAGTTCTTC CSASPSQGGRSNEQFF
TRBJ2-1 few - TRBV20-1 TGCAGTGCTAGAGATCAGAGTTCGGGGCGGGAAACTTCCTACAATGAGCAGTTCTTC CSARDQSSGRETSYNEQFF
TRBJ2-2 - TRBD2 TRBV4-3 TGCGCCAGCAGCCAAGAACTAGCGGGAGCCACCGGGGAGCTGTTTTTT CASSQELAGATGELFF
TRBJ2-5 many - TRBV12-3/TRBV12-4 TGTGCCAGCAGCCGGGCCGGAGGGGGAGAGACCCAGTACTTC CASSRAGGGETQYF
TRBJ2-5 few TRBD2 TRBV6-5 TGTGCCAGCAGACCAGCGGGAGTACGGGAGACCCAGTACTTC CASRPAGVRETQYF
TRBJ2-5 - - TRBV19 TGTGGCTCACGCTCGACAGCAGAAGAGACCCAGTACTTC CGSRSTAEETQYF
TRBJ1-4 few - TRBV4-3 TGCGCCAGCAGCCAAGAGCCAGGGGAAGGCGAAAAACTGTTTTTT CASSQEPGEGEKLFF
TRBJ1-2 - TRBD1 TRBV7-8 TGTGCCAGCAGCCTCCTGACAGGGAGCTATGGCTACACCTTC CASSLLTGSYGYTF
TRBJ2-5 few TRBD2 TRBV4-3 TGCGCCAGCAGCCAAGGTCGGCTAGCGGGAGGTGGAGAGACCCAGTACTTC CASSQGRLAGGGETQYF
TRBJ1-2 many - TRBV5-1 TGCGCCAGCAGCTTGGTTGCGGCGAACTATGGCTACACCTTC CASSLVAANYGYTF
TRBJ2-7 few - TRBV25-1 TGTGCCAGCAGTGAATCGAGGGGGCAGTACTTC CASSESRGQYF
TRBJ2-7 many - TRBV7-2 TGTGCCAGCAGCCGTGGACTAATTCGATACGAGCAGTACTTC CASSRGLIRYEQYF
TRBJ2-5 few - TRBV4-2 TGTGCCAGCAGCCAAGATCTACGGTCTATGGCAGAGACCCAGTACTTC CASSQDLRSMAETQYF
TRBJ1-2 - - TRBV20-1 TGCAGTGCTAGATCTAGGGATGGCTACACCTTC CSARSRDGYTF
TRBJ1-4 few - TRBV20-1 TGCAGTGCTGTAGGGGCAAGCTATGAAAAACTGTTTTTT CSAVGASYEKLFF
TRBJ2-1 few TRBD2 TRBV11-2 TGTGCCAGCAGCGCTAGCGGGAGCGCCGAGCAGTTCTTC CASSASGSAEQFF
TRBJ2-7 few - TRBV5-1 TGCGCCAGCAGCTTGGATATGAGCTCCTACGAGCAGTACTTC CASSLDMSSYEQYF
TRBJ2-6 - TRBD1 TRBV7-8 TGTGCCAGCAGCGAGGGACAGTACTCTGGGGCCAACGTCCTGACTTTC CASSEGQYSGANVLTF
TRBJ2-3 - - TRBV6-2/TRBV6-3 TGTGCCAGCAGACCCAGCGGAGGACGCACAGATACGCAGTATTTT CASRPSGGRTDTQYF
TRBJ2-1 many - TRBV5-6 TGTGCCAGCAGCTTGATCGGTCATGAGCAGTTCTTC CASSLIGHEQFF
TRBJ1-3 - TRBD1 TRBV4-3 TGCGCCAGCAGCCAAGATGGGACAGGTACTGGAAACACCATATATTTT CASSQDGTGTGNTIYF
TRBJ2-4 many - TRBV12-3/TRBV12-4 TGTGCCAGCACGGGAAAAAACATTCAGTACTTC CASTGKNIQYF
TRBJ1-2 - - TRBV4-2 TGTGCCAGCAGCCAAGGCCCCCGGAGGGAACTTAACTATGGCTACACCTTC CASSQGPRRELNYGYTF
TRBJ2-3 - - TRBV4-3 TGCGCCAGCAGCCAAGAAGAGAGGATAGATACGCAGTATTTT CASSQEERIDTQYF
TRBJ2-7 many TRBD1 TRBV18 TGTGCCAGCAGCCCGGCAGGGGGCTACGAGCAGTACTTC CASSPAGGYEQYF
TRBJ2-7 few - TRBV4-3 TGCGCCAGCAGCCAAGATTTGATTTCGGGCGAGCAGTACTTC CASSQDLISGEQYF
TRBJ2-7 many TRBD2 TRBV7-2 TGTGCCAGCAGACCGACTAGCGGGAGGCTCCCCGAGCAGTACTTC CASRPTSGRLPEQYF
TRBJ1-5 many TRBD1 TRBV12-3/TRBV12-4 TGTGCCAGCAGTCCCGGGACAGGGCCCCAGGGGCCCCAGCATTTT CASSPGTGPQGPQHF
TRBJ2-1 many TRBD2 TRBV7-2 TGTGCCAGCAGCCCAGCGGGGTTCAATGAGCAGTTCTTC CASSPAGFNEQFF
TRBJ2-1 few - TRBV4-3 TGCGCCAGCAGCCAAGATTTCACAGGCTACAATGAGCAGTTCTTC CASSQDFTGYNEQFF
TRBJ1-5 - TRBD1 TRBV12-3/TRBV12-4 TGTGCCAGCAGCAGACAGGGCTCTCCCAATCAGCCCCAGCATTTT CASSRQGSPNQPQHF
TRBJ2-6 - - TRBV12-3/TRBV12-4 TGTGCCAGCGACGGTTGGGGGGAAAGCTCTGGGGCCAACGTCCTGACTTTC CASDGWGESSGANVLTF
TRBJ2-3 few - TRBV28 TGTGCCAGCTTCAAGGCAAGCACAGATACGCAGTATTTT CASFKASTDTQYF
TRBJ1-5 few TRBD1 TRBV7-2 TGTGCCAGCAGCACGGGACAGGGATATCAGCCCCAGCATTTT CASSTGQGYQPQHF
TRBJ2-1 - TRBD2 TRBV20-1 TGCAGTGCCCAGCTCCTAGCGGGAGGGCCAAGGAATGAGCAGTTCTTC CSAQLLAGGPRNEQFF
TRBJ2-5 few - TRBV7-2 TGTGCCAGCAGCCCAACCCGCGGCTACCAAGAGACCCAGTACTTC CASSPTRGYQETQYF
TRBJ2-3 few - TRBV3-1 TGTGCCAGCAGCCAAGGAGCGCCAGCGCTACGCACAGATACGCAGTATTTT CASSQGAPALRTDTQYF